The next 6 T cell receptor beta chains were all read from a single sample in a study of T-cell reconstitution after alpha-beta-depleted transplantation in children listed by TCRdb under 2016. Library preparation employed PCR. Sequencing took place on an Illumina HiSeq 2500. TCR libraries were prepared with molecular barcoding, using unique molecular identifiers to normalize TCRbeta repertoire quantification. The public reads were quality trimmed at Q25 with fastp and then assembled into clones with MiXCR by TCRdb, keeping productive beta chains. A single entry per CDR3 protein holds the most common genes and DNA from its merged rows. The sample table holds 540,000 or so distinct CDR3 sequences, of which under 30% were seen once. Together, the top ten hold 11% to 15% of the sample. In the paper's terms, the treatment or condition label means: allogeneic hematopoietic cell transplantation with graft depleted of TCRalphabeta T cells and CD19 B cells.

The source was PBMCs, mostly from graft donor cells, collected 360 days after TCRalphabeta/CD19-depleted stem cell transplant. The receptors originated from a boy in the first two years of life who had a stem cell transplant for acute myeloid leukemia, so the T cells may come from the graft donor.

CDR3 DNA sequence: TGTGCCAGCATGACCCAAGCAGATACGCAGTATTTT. Protein product: CASMTQADTQYF. V and J are TRBV28 and TRBJ2-3; D uncertain. This CDR3 has 12 amino acids. V gave up 7 bases and J gave up 4 bases, with 9 bases separating them. From germline, CDR1 is MDHEN and CDR2 SYDVKM.

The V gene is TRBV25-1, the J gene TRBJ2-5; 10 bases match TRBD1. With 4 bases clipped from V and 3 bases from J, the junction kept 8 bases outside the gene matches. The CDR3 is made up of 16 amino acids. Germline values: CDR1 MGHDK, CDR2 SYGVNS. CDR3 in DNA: TGTGCCAGCAGTGTCTTCTCCGGGACAGGGGAAGAGACCCAGTACTTC. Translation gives CASSVFSGTGEETQYF.

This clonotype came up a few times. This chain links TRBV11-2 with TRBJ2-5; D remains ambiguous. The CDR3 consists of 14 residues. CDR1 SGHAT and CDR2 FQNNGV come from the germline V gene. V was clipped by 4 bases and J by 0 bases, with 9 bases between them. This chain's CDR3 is CASSSQPYQETQYF. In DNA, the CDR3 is TGTGCCAGCAGCTCCCAACCGTACCAAGAGACCCAGTACTTC.

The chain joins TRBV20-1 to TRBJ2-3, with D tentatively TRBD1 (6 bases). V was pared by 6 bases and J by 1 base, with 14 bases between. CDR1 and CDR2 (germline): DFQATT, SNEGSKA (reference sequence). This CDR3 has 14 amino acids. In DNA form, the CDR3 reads TGCAGTGCCCCCCAGGGGTGGGGCACAGATACGCAGTATTTT. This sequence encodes CSAPQGWGTDTQYF.

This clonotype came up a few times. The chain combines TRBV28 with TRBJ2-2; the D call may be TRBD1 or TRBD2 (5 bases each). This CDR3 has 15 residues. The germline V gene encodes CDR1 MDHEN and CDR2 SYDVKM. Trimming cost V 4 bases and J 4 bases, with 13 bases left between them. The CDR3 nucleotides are TGTGCCAGCAGTTCCCGGGTTGGGACCACCGGGGAGCTGTTTTTT. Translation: CASSSRVGTTGELFF.

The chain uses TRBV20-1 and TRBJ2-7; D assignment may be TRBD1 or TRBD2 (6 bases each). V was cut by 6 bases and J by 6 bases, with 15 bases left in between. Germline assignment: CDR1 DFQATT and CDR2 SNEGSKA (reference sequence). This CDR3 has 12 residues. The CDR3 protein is CSADGGIFEQYV. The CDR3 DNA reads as TGCAGTGCCGACGGGGGCATTTTCGAGCAGTACGTC.